Shown below are 18 T cell receptor beta chains from a single sample sequenced in a study of identical twins. In TCRdb, the 5' RACE reads were re-called with MiXCR into one record per CDR3 protein. The sample records a few hundred thousand distinct CDR3 sequences, more than 9% being singletons. This sample also belongs to another study, concerning yellow fever vaccine responses in identical twins.

What was sequenced was PBMCs. Every receptor here comes from a young woman in good health.

This clonotype was seen a few times. This chain uses TRBV5-1 with TRBJ2-1; 14 bases are shared with TRBD2. The CDR3 covers 14 residues. V trimming: 4 bases; J trimming: 11 bases; junction bases outside the gene matches: 5. Germline loops: CDR1 SGHRS, CDR2 YFSETQ. The CDR3 DNA sequence: TGCGCCAGCAGCCCGGGACTAGCGGGAGTGAAGCAGTTCTTC. Amino acid sequence: CASSPGLAGVKQFF.

This clonotype has more than one count but fewer than ten. This chain joins TRBV5-6 and TRBJ2-6, with D unclear. Germline values: CDR1 SGHDT, CDR2 YYEEEE. The CDR3 has 17 residues. V was clipped by 2 bases and J by 2 bases, with 14 bases between them. The CDR3 DNA sequence: TGTGCCAGCAGCTTTATGGGCCTAAAACCTGGGGCCAACGTCCTGACTTTC. Protein product: CASSFMGLKPGANVLTF.

This clonotype was seen at least ten times. This rearrangement joins TRBV5-1 to TRBJ2-2, with D maybe TRBD2 (6 bases). The ends were cut back, 2 bases at V and 2 bases at J, with 10 bases in the middle. The germline V gene has CDR1 SGHRS and CDR2 YFSETQ. This CDR3 has 15 residues. This CDR3 is CASSLGDFNTGELFF. The CDR3 DNA reads TGCGCCAGCAGCTTAGGGGACTTCAACACCGGGGAGCTGTTTTTT.

The sample holds many counts of this clonotype. The chain uses TRBV12-3 or TRBV12-4 and TRBJ2-1, with 7 positions matching TRBD2. V was clipped by 3 bases and J by 5 bases; unmatched bases: 7. This CDR3 has 15 amino acids. The CDR3 DNA sequence: TGTGCCAGCAGTTTGGGTAGCGGGCATAACAATGAGCAGTTCTTC. Its translation is CASSLGSGHNNEQFF.

This chain links TRBV20-1 with TRBJ2-3, with 10 bases fitting TRBD2. This CDR3 contains 15 residues. The germline CDR1 and CDR2 sequences are DFQATT and SNEGSKA (reference sequence). J lost 4 bases, V lost 6 bases, and 10 bases had no gene match. CDR3: CSADTLAGRADTQYF. CDR3 nucleotides: TGCAGTGCAGACACACTAGCGGGAAGGGCAGATACGCAGTATTTT.

This chain connects TRBV28 to TRBJ1-2; 7 nucleotides line up with TRBD1. The ends lost 5 bases at V and 7 bases at J; junction bases unmatched: 10. Germline V gene lookup returns CDR1 MDHEN and CDR2 SYDVKM. This CDR3 has 14 amino acids. In DNA form, the CDR3 reads TGTGCCAGCAGTAAACCCGGGACAGCGAGTGGCTACACCTTC. Translation gives CASSKPGTASGYTF.

This clonotype has only a few counts. The chain is built from TRBV20-1 and TRBJ2-1, with no clear D. The length of the CDR3 is 13 residues. V dropped 3 bases and J dropped 5 bases, with 11 bases sitting between them. Germline assignment: CDR1 DFQATT and CDR2 SNEGSKA (reference sequence). This CDR3 reads CSARDQSDNEQFF. The CDR3 DNA follows: TGCAGTGCTAGGGACCAAAGTGACAATGAGCAGTTCTTC.

With regard to this clonotype: A much more abundant neighbour one base away suggests this may be a read error. This rearrangement joins TRBV20-1 to TRBJ2-2, with D possibly matching TRBD1 (7 bases). The CDR3 runs 15 residues. CDR1 and CDR2 (germline): DFQATT, SNEGSKA (reference sequence). As DNA, the CDR3 is TGCTGTGCGAAGACTAGACAGGGATATACCGGGGAGCTGTTTTTT. Translation: CCAKTRQGYTGELFF.

This clonotype has only a few counts. The gene calls are TRBV2 and TRBJ2-7, with D perhaps TRBD1 or TRBD2 (6 bases each). Deletions cut 7 bases from V and 3 bases from J, with 13 bases between. Germline CDR1 and CDR2: SNHLY and FYNNEI. CDR3 length: 13 residues. CDR3 loop: CASKSGALYEQYF. CDR3 nucleotide sequence: TGTGCCAGCAAGTCGGGGGCCCTCTACGAGCAGTACTTC.

The gene calls are TRBV2 and TRBJ2-2, with 7 bases identical to TRBD1. Germline CDR1 and CDR2: SNHLY and FYNNEI. The V gene end was trimmed by 5 bases and the J gene end by 4 bases; junction bases not matched to a gene: 1. This CDR3 comprises 13 residues. CDR3 DNA sequence: TGTGCCAGCAGTACAGGGGCCACCGGGGAGCTGTTTTTT. Amino acid sequence: CASSTGATGELFF. The complete variable domain, with remaining parts taken from reference TRBV2 and TRBJ2-2, reads EPEVTQTPSHQVTQMGQEVILRCVPISNHLYFYWYRQILGQKVEFLVSFYNNEISEKSEIFDDQFSVERPDGSNFTLKIRSTKLEDSAMYFCASSTGATGELFFGEGSRLTVL.

This clonotype has only a few counts. This chain joins TRBV3-1 and TRBJ2-7; TRBD2 matches at 9 bases. Germline V lookup: CDR1 LGHDT, CDR2 YNNKEL (reference sequence). This CDR3 is built from 14 residues. J lost 3 bases, V lost 4 bases, and 4 bases had no gene match. The CDR3 DNA follows: TGTGCCAGCAGCCGCGGCGGGGGGGTCTACGAGCAGTACTTC. This encodes CASSRGGGVYEQYF.

V and J are TRBV23-1 and TRBJ2-5, with 7 positions matching TRBD1. TRBV23-1 is marked as an open reading frame, function uncertain. The J segment lost 2 bases and the V segment lost 7 bases, leaving 7 bases of the junction unmatched. This CDR3 contains 14 residues. The CDR3 DNA follows: TGCGCCAGCACCCGACCGGGACAGCAAGAGACCCAGTACTTC. It yields the protein CASTRPGQQETQYF.

The V gene is TRBV10-3, the J gene TRBJ2-1; TRBD2 aligns across 9 bases. The ends lost 10 bases at V and 9 bases at J; junction bases unmatched: 13. CDR1 and CDR2 (germline): ENHRY, SYGVKD. The CDR3 totals 14 residues. The CDR3 loop reads CATGDSGSFSEQFF. CDR3 nucleotide sequence: TGTGCCACCGGAGATAGCGGGAGTTTCAGTGAGCAGTTCTTC.

This clonotype was counted ten times or more. The chain couples TRBV6-1 to TRBJ2-5; D might be TRBD1 or TRBD2, each matching 5 bases. The CDR3 extends over 13 amino acids. From germline, CDR1 is MNHNS and CDR2 SASEGT. Trimming took off 2 bases at V and 5 bases at J, with 9 bases between the two ends. The CDR3 region has the DNA TGTGCCAGCAGTGAACTGGGGGTGGAGACCCAGTACTTC. Translating it yields CASSELGVETQYF.

The V call is TRBV7-9, the J call TRBJ2-7; D is unresolved. CDR3 length: 15 amino acids. Germline CDR1 and CDR2: SEHNR and FQNEAQ (reference sequence). V lost 5 bases and J lost 0, with 14 bases in between. CDR3 loop: CASSPRQANSYEQYF. Written as DNA, the CDR3 is TGTGCCAGCAGCCCCCGGCAGGCGAACTCCTACGAGCAGTACTTC.

This clonotype appeared a few times. The chain links TRBV28 to TRBJ2-5; either TRBD1 or TRBD2 may fit D (5 bases each). Trimming stripped 4 bases from V and 1 base from J, with 10 bases between. Germline CDR1 is MDHEN and CDR2 is SYDVKM. This CDR3 has 14 amino acids. CDR3 sequence (DNA): TGTGCCAGCAGTTACGGGACCTTCCAAGAGACCCAGTACTTC. This codes for CASSYGTFQETQYF.

This clonotype was counted between two and nine times. The chain joins TRBV10-2 to TRBJ1-1; D is possibly TRBD1 (5 bases). V lost 3 bases, J lost 1 base, and 6 bases lay in between. Germline values: CDR1 WSHSY, CDR2 SAAADI. The CDR3 covers 13 residues. The CDR3 DNA is TGCGCCAGCAGTGAAGGGGAGAACACTGAAGCTTTCTTT. Translation: CASSEGENTEAFF.

The table lists this clonotype with many counts. This chain joins TRBV5-1 and TRBJ2-3; no reliable D call. V was cut by 0 bases and J by 2 bases, with 10 bases left in between. The germline gives CDR1 SGHRS, CDR2 YFSETQ. CDR3 size: 15 residues. The CDR3 sequence: CASSLAGRDTDTQYF. DNA of the CDR3: TGCGCCAGCAGCTTGGCCGGGCGAGACACAGATACGCAGTATTTT.